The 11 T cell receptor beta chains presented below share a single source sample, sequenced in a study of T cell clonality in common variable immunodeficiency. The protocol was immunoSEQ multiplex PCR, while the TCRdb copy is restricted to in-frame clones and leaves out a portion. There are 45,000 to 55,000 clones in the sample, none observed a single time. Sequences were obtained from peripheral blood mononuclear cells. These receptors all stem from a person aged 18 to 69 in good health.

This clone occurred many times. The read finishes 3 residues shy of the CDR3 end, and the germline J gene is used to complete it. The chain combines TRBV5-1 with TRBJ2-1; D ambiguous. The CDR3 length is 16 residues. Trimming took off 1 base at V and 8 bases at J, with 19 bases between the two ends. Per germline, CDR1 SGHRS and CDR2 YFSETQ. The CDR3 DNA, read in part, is TGCGCCAGCAGCTTGATTTCCGGGTCGGGTATTGATGAG. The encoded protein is CASSLISGSGIDE. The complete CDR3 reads CASSLISGSGIDEQFF.

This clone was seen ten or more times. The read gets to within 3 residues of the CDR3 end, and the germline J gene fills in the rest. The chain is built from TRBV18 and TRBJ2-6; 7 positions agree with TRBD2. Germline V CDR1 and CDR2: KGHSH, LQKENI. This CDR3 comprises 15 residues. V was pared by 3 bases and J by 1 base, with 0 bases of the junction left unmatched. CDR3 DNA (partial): TGTGCCAGCTCACCGCGGGGGTCTGGGGCCAACGTC. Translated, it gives CASSPRGSGANV. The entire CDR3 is CASSPRGSGANVLTF.

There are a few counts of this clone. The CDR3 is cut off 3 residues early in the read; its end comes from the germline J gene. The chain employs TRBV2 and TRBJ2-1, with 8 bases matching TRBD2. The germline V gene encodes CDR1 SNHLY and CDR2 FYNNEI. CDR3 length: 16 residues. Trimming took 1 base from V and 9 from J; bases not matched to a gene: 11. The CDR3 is CASSEEDPWLAGEQFF. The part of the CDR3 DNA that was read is TGTGCCAGCAGTGAAGAGGACCCGTGGCTAGCGGGTGAG.

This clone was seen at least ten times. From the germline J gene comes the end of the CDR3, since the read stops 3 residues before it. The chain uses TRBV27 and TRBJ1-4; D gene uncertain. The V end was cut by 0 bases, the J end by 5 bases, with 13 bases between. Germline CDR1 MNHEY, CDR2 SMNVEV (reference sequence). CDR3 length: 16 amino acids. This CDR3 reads CASSLSLGSANEKLFF. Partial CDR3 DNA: TGTGCCAGCAGTTTATCGCTAGGTTCGGCGAATGAAAAA. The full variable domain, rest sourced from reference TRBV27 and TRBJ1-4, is EAQVTQNPRYLITVTGKKLTVTCSQNMNHEYMSWYRQDPGLGLRQIYYSMNVEVTDKGDVPEGYKVSRKEKRNFPLILESPSPNQTSLYFCASSLSLGSANEKLFFGSGTQLSVL.

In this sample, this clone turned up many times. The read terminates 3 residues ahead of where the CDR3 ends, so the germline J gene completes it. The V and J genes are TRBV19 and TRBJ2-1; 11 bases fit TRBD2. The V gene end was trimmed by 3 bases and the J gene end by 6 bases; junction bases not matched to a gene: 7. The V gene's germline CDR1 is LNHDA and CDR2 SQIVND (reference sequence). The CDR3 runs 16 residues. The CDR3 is CASSISWGTSGNEQFF. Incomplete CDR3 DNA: TGTGCCAGTAGTATTAGTTGGGGGACTAGCGGCAATGAG.

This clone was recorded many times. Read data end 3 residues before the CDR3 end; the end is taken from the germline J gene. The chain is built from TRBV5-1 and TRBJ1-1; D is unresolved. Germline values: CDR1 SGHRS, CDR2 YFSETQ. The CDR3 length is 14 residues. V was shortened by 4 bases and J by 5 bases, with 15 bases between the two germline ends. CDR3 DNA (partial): TGCGCCAGCAGCCTAACATCGGGGAGGACTGAA. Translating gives CASSLTSGRTE. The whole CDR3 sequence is CASSLTSGRTEAFF. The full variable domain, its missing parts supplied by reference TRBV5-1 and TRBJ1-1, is KAGVTQTPRYLIKTRGQQVTLSCSPISGHRSVSWYQQTPGQGLQFLFEYFSETQRNKGNFPGRFSGRQFSNSRSEMNVSTLELGDSALYLCASSLTSGRTEAFFGQGTRLTVV.

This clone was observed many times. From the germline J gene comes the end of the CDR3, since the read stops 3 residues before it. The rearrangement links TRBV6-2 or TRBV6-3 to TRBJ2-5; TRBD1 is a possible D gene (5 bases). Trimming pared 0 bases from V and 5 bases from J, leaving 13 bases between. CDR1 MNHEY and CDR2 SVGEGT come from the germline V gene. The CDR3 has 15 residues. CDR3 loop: CASSYSGRVGETQYF. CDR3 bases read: TGTGCCAGCAGTTACTCGGGCAGGGTAGGGGAGACC.

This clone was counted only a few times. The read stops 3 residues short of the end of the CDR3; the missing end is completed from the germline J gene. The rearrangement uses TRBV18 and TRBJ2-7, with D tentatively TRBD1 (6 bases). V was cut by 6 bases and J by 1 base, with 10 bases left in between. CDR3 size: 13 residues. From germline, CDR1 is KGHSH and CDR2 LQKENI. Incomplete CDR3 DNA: TGTGCCAGCTCCCTGGACAGTTCCTACGAG. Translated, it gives CASSLDSSYE. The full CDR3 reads CASSLDSSYEQYF.

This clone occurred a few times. CDR3 DNA, as far as it was read: TGCAGTGCTAGAGTGGGGACAGAAACCTACGAG. Amino acid sequence: CSARVGTETYE. Given in full, the CDR3 is CSARVGTETYEQYF. The chain employs TRBV20-1 and TRBJ2-7, with 7 bases matching TRBD1. The read gets to within 3 residues of the CDR3 end, and the germline J gene fills in the rest. Germline loops: CDR1 DFQATT, CDR2 SNEGSKA (reference sequence). J lost 2 bases, V lost 1 base, and 5 bases had no gene match. The CDR3 runs 14 residues.

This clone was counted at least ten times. CDR3 DNA, as far as it was read: TGTGCCAGCAGCTCCACAGGGGGGGATACG. It encodes CASSSTGGDT. The entire CDR3 sequence reads CASSSTGGDTQYF. The chain employs TRBV7-9 and TRBJ2-3; 8 bases fit TRBD1. Sequencing ends 3 residues short of the CDR3 end; the germline J gene provides the rest. Germline values: CDR1 SEHNR, CDR2 FQNEAQ (reference sequence). V was pared by 4 bases and J by 6 bases, with 3 bases of the junction left unmatched. The CDR3 loop spans 13 amino acids.

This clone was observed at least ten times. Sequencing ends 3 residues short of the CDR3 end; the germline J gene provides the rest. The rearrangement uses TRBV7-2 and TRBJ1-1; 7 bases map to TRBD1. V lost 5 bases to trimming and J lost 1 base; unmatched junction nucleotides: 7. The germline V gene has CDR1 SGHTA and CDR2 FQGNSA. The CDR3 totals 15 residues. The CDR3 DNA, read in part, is TGTGCCAGCAGCCGACCGGGACAGCAGAACACTGAA. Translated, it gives CASSRPGQQNTE. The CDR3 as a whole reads CASSRPGQQNTEAFF.